The clone carrying this TCR beta chain was found many times. The antigen remains undetermined. For TCR, cDNA came from 5'RACE template switching, which added a universal primer site and UMIs. TCRdb analysed the 5' RACE reads with MiXCR anew, one entry per CDR3 protein. The data show 300,000 or so distinct CDR3 sequences, with 3.5% to 4.5% seen just once and roughly 26% held by the top ten. This specimen belongs to a study of T cells after yellow fever vaccination. Findings and caveats of the study: Clonotypes appearing in both CD4 and CD8 compartments existed, and their share was small. It was a weaker secondary response, yet one that peaked faster, at day 5 versus 15. In post-booster samples, most primary-vaccination clones reappeared (roughly 96% CD4, roughly 90% CD8).

Trimming removed 5 bases at V and 8 bases at J, with 18 bases between. In germline, CDR1 is SNHLY, CDR2 FYNNEI. There are 14 residues in the CDR3. Sample: PBMCs, taken 5 days after the yellow fever booster vaccination. The chain employs TRBV2 and TRBJ1-2; possible D gene TRBD1, 5 bases. This TCR came from a man aged 18 to 35 who received the YFV17D yellow fever vaccine. The CDR3 loop reads CASSPTGVAGGYTF. CDR3 DNA: TGTGCCAGCAGTCCGACGGGGGTGGCGGGCGGCTACACCTTC.